This T cell receptor beta chain was retrieved from a study of CD8+ T cells in alopecia areata. General observations from the study: Many expanded lesional clones persisted in scalp and blood during tofacitinib treatment.

Sequencing templates came from extracted RNA that was reverse transcribed into cDNA. Profiled with immunoSEQ multiplex PCR; TCRdb holds only in-frame clones, not every one. The data contain 75,000 to 85,000 clones, 60% to 70% of them seen just once; the ten biggest clones take up about a quarter. Of note for this clone: Antigen specificity is unknown.

Germline CDR1 reads GTSNPN; CDR2 reads SVGIG (reference sequence). V shed 0 bases and J 2 bases; nucleotides not matched to a gene: 4. This CDR3 is 15 amino acids long. Treatment of the sample: oral pan-JAK inhibitor, 5-10 mg twice daily. The chain couples TRBV30 to TRBJ2-7; 10 nucleotides align to TRBD1. The sequenced sample was CD8+ T cells sorted from blood, obtained at week 24, from a patient treated with tofacitinib. The receptor was derived from a human donor with alopecia areata. The CDR3 loop is CAWSVGTGVAYEQYF. CDR3 bases: TGTGCCTGGAGTGTAGGGACAGGGGTAGCCTACGAGCAGTACTTC.